This is a list of T cell receptor beta chains from one sample in a study of blood T cell repertoires in COVID-19. The data were produced by immunoSEQ multiplex PCR, yet TCRdb's version contains in-frame clones alone and is incomplete. The sample yields 200,000 to 300,000 clones, approximately 84% seen once. The specimen was peripheral blood. Source of these receptors: a woman aged 80 or over with acute or convalescent COVID-19. Both conserved end residues are part of each CDR3. A D gene is named only where the DNA matches it firmly. Clone sizes are given selectively: once, few, many, or a class where the clone is expanded.

clone_size j_call v_call d_call cdr3_aa cdr3_nt
few TRBJ2-2 TRBV7-6 TRBD1 CASSLGDRARTGELFF TGTGCCAGCAGCTTAGGGGACAGGGCGAGAACCGGGGAGCTGTTTTTT
. TRBJ2-3 TRBV4-2 TRBD2 CASSQLAGSPDTQYF TGTGCCAGCAGCCAACTAGCGGGTAGCCCAGATACGCAGTATTTT
. TRBJ2-7 TRBV6-2/TRBV6-3 TRBD2 CASSPDSGGTYEQYF TGTGCCAGCAGTCCGGATAGCGGGGGCACCTACGAGCAGTACTTC
. TRBJ2-1 TRBV28 TRBD1 CASKKTGSRNEQFF TGTGCCAGCAAGAAGACAGGGAGTAGAAATGAGCAGTTCTTC
once TRBJ1-1 TRBV11-3 TRBD1 CASSLGGQGTNTEAFF TGTGCCAGCAGCTTAGGGGGACAGGGAACGAACACTGAAGCTTTCTTT
once TRBJ2-5 TRBV7-2 TRBD2 CASSPIASGANQETQYF TGTGCCAGCAGCCCCATCGCTAGCGGAGCGAACCAAGAGACCCAGTACTTC
once TRBJ2-1 TRBV9 TRBD2 CASSGGTSRGYNEQFF TGTGCCAGCAGCGGTGGGACTAGTCGAGGATACAATGAGCAGTTCTTC
. TRBJ2-2 TRBV13 TRBD1 CASSQTTGDVDTGELFF TGTGCCAGCAGCCAAACGACAGGGGATGTGGACACCGGGGAGCTGTTTTTT
. TRBJ2-1 TRBV2 TRBD2 CASTDRGGRGNEQFF TGTGCCAGCACCGATAGGGGCGGGAGGGGGAATGAGCAGTTCTTC
. TRBJ2-5 TRBV9 TRBD2 CASSGGLAGVQETQYF TGTGCCAGCAGCGGGGGACTAGCGGGAGTACAAGAGACCCAGTACTTC
once TRBJ1-3 TRBV2 . CASSLALSGNTIYF TGTGCCAGCAGCCTTGCACTCTCTGGAAACACCATATATTTT
. TRBJ1-1 TRBV7-9 . CASSSEARRAFF TGTGCCAGCAGCTCAGAGGCCCGGAGAGCTTTCTTT
once TRBJ1-3 TRBV11-2 . CASRRTLGNTIYF TGTGCCAGCAGGAGGACACTAGGAAACACCATATATTTT
once TRBJ2-7 TRBV9 . CASSVAPGDHYEQYF TGTGCCAGCAGCGTAGCCCCGGGGGACCACTACGAGCAGTACTTC
. TRBJ1-1 TRBV19 TRBD1 CASSIQGVTEAFF TGTGCCAGTAGTATTCAGGGGGTCACTGAAGCTTTCTTT
few TRBJ2-7 TRBV5-1 TRBD2 CASSVGLADLPYEQYF TGCGCCAGCAGCGTGGGACTAGCGGATCTCCCCTACGAGCAGTACTTC
. TRBJ1-2 TRBV18 . CASSSEGGLSYGYTF TGTGCCAGCTCATCGGAAGGGGGTTTGAGTTATGGCTACACCTTC
many TRBJ2-7 TRBV6-2/TRBV6-3 . CASSYRRPDTYEQYF TGTGCCAGCAGTTACCGCAGACCCGACACCTACGAGCAGTACTTC
once TRBJ2-3 TRBV7-9 . CASSPDSSSSTDTQYF TGTGCCAGCAGCCCAGACAGTTCGTCCAGCACAGATACGCAGTATTTT
. TRBJ1-4 TRBV4-3 . CASSQAVAVANEKLFF TGCGCCAGCAGCCAAGCAGTGGCAGTCGCTAATGAAAAACTGTTTTTT
few TRBJ2-5 TRBV7-8 . CASSLVGAWETQYF TGTGCCAGCAGCTTAGTGGGGGCTTGGGAGACCCAGTACTTC
. TRBJ1-2 TRBV6-5 . CASSYRGGGNYGYTF TGTGCCAGCAGTTACCGCGGGGGCGGGAACTATGGCTACACCTTC
. TRBJ2-5 TRBV2 . CASNREETQYF TGTGCCAGCAATAGAGAAGAGACCCAGTACTTC